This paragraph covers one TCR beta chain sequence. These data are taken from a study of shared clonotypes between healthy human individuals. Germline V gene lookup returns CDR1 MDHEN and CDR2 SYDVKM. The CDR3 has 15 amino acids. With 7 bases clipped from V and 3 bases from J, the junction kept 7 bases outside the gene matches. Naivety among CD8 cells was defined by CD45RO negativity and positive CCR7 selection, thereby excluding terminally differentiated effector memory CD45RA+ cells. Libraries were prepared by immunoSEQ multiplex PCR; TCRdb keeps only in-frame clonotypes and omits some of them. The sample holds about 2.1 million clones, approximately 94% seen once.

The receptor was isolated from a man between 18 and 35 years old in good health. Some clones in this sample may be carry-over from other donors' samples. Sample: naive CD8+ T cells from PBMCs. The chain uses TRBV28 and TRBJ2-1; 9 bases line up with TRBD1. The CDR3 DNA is TGTGCCAGCACCCTGACAGGGGGGGACTACAATGAGCAGTTCTTC. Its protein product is CASTLTGGDYNEQFF.